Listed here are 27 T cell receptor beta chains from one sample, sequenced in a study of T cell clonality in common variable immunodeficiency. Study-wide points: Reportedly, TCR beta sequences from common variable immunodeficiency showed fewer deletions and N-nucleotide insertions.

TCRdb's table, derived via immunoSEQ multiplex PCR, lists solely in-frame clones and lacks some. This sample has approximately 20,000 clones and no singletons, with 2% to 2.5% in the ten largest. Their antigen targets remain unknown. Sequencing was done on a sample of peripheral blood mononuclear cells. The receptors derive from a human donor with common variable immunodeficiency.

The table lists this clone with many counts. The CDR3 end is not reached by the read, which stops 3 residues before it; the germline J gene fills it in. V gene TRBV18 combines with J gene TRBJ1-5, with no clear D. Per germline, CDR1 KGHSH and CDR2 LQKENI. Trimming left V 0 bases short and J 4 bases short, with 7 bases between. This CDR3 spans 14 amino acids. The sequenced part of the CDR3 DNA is TGTGCCAGCTCACCACCGGGCGGGAATCAGCCC. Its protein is CASSPPGGNQP. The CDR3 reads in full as CASSPPGGNQPQHF.

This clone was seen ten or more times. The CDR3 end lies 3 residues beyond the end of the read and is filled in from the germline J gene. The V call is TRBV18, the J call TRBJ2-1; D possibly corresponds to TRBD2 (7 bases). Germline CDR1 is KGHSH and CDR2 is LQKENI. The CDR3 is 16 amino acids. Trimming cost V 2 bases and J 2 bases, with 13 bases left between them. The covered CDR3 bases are TGTGCCAGCTCACCAAGGCCCGGGGGGCCCTACAATGAG. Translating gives CASSPRPGGPYNE. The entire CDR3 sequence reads CASSPRPGGPYNEQFF.

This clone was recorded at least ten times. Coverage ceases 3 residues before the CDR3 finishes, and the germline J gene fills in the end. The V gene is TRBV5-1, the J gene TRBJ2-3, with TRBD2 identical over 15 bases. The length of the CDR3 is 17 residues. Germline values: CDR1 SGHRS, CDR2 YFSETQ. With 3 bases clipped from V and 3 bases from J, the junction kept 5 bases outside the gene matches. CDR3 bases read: TGCGCCAGCAGCTCCGGGACTAGCGGGGGGCCGACAGATACG. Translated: CASSSGTSGGPTDT. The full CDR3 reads CASSSGTSGGPTDTQYF.

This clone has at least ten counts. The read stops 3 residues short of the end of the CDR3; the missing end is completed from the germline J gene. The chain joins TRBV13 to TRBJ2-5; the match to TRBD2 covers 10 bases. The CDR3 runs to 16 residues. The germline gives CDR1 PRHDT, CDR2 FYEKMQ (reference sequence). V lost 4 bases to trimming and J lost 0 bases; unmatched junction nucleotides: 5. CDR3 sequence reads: CASSSLGTSDQETQYF. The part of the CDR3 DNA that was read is TGTGCCAGCAGCTCCCTTGGGACTAGCGACCAAGAGACC.

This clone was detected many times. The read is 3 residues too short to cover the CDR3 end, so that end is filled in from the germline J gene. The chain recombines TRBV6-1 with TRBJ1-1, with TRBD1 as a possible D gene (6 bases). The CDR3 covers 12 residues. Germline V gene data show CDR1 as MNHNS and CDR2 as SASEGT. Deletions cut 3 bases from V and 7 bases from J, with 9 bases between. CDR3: CASSDTGLEAFF. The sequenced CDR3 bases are TGTGCCAGCAGTGACACAGGGCTTGAA.

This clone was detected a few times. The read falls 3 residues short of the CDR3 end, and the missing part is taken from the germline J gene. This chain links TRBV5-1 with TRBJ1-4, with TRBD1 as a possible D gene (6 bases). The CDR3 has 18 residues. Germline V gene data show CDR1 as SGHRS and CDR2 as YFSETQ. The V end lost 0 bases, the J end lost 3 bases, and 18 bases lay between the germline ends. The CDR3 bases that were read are TGCGCCAGCAGCTTGGAACCGGTCTACGAGGGGGCTAATGAAAAA. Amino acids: CASSLEPVYEGANEK. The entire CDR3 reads CASSLEPVYEGANEKLFF.

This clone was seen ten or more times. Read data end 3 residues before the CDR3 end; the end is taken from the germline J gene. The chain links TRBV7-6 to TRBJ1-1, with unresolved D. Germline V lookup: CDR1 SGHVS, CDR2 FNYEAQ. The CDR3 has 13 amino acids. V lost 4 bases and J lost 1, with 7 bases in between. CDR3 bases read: TGTGCCAGCAGCTCAAACGGGAACACTGAA. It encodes CASSSNGNTE. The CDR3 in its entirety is CASSSNGNTEAFF.

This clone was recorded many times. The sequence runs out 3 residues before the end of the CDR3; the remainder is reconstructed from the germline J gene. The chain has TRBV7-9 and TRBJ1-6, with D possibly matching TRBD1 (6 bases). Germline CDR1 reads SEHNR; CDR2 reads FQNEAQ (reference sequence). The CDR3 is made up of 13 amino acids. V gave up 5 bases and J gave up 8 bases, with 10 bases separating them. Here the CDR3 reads CASSPNRDSPLHF. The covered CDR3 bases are TGTGCCAGCAGCCCAAACAGGGATTCACCC.

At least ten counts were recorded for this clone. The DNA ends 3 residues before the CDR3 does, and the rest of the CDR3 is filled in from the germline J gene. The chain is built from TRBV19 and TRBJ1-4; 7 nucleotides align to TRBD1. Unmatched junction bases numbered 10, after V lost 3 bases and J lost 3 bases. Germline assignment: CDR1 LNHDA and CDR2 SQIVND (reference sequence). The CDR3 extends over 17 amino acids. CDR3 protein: CASSMGMGGQPNEKLFF. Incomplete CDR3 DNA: TGTGCCAGTAGTATGGGAATGGGGGGACAGCCTAATGAAAAA.

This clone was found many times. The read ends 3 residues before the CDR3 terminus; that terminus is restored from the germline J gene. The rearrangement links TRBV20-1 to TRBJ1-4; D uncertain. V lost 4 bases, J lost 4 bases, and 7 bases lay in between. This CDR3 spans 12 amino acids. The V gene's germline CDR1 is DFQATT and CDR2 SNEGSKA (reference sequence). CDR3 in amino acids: CSAKTVNEKLFF. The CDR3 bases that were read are TGCAGTGCTAAAACAGTTAATGAAAAA.

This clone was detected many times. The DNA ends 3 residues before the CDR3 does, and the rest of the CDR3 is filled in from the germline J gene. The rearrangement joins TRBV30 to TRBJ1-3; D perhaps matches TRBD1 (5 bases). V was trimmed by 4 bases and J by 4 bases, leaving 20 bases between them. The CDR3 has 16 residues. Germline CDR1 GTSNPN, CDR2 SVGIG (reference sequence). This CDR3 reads CAWTRSLGGGGNTIYF. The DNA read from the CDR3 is TGTGCCTGGACTAGAAGTTTAGGCGGGGGGGGAAACACC.

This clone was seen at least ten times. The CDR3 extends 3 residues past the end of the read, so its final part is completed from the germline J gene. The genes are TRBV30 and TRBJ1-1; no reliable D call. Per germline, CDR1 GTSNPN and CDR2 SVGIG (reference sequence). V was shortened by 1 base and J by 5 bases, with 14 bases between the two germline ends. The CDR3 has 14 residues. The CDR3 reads CAWSERRAPTEAFF. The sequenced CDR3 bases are TGTGCCTGGAGTGAAAGGCGGGCTCCGACTGAA.

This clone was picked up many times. The covered CDR3 bases are TGCGCCAGCAGCTTGGCGCTAGCGGGGGGATGGGACAATGAG. Its protein is CASSLALAGGWDNE. The entire CDR3 protein is CASSLALAGGWDNEQFF. This chain links TRBV5-1 with TRBJ2-1; 11 bases are shared with TRBD2. The missing CDR3 end, 3 residues past where the read stops, is filled in from the germline J gene. The CDR3 has 17 amino acids. With V trimmed by 0 bases and J by 5 bases, 7 bases remained unmatched. CDR1 and CDR2 (germline): SGHRS, YFSETQ. Variable domain in full (rest from reference TRBV5-1 and TRBJ2-1): KAGVTQTPRYLIKTRGQQVTLSCSPISGHRSVSWYQQTPGQGLQFLFEYFSETQRNKGNFPGRFSGRQFSNSRSEMNVSTLELGDSALYLCASSLALAGGWDNEQFFGPGTRLTVL.

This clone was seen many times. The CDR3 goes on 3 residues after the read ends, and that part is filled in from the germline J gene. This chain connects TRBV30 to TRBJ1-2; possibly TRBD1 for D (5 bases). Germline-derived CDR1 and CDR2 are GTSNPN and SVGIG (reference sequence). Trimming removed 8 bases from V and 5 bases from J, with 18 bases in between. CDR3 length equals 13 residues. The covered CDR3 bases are TGTGCCGGACCCCGGGGGACCCATTATGGC. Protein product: CAGPRGTHYG. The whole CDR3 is CAGPRGTHYGYTF.

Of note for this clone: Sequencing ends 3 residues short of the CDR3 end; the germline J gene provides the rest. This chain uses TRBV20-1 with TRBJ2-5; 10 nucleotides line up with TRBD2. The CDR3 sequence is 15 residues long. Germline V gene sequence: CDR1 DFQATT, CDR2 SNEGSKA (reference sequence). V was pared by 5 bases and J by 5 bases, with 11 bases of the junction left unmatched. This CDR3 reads CSAPDLLAGFETQYF. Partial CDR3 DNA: TGCAGTGCTCCCGACTTACTAGCGGGGTTCGAGACC.

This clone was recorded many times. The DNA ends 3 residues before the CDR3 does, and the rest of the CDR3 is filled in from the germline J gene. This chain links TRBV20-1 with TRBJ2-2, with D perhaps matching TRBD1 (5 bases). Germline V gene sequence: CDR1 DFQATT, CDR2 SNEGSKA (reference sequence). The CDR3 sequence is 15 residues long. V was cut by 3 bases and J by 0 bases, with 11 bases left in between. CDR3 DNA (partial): TGCAGTGCTAGTTCCGGCAGGGCGAACACCGGGGAG. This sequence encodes CSASSGRANTGE. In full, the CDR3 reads CSASSGRANTGELFF.

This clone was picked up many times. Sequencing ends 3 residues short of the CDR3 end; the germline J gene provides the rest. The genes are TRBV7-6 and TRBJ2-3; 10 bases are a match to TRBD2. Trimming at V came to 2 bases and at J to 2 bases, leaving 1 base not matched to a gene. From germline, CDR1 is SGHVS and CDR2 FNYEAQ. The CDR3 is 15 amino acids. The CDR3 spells CASSLSGGATDTQYF. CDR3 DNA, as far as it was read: TGTGCCAGCAGCTTAAGCGGGGGGGCCACAGATACG.

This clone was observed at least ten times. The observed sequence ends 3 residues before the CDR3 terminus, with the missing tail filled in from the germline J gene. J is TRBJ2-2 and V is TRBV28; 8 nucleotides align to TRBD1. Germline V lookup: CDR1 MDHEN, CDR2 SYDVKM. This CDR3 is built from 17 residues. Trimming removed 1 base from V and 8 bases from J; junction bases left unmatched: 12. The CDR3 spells CASSLSRGQGSIGELFF. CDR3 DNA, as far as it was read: TGTGCCAGCAGTTTATCTCGAGGACAGGGCTCCATAGGGGAG.

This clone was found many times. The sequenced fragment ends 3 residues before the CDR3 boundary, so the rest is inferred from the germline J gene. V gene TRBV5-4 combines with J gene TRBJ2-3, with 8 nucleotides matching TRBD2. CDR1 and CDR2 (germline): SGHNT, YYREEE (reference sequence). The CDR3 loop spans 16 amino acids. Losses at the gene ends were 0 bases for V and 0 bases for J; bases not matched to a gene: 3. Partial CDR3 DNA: TGTGCCAGCAGCTTGGGAGCGGGGGTTAGCACAGATACG. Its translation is CASSLGAGVSTDT. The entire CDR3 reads CASSLGAGVSTDTQYF.

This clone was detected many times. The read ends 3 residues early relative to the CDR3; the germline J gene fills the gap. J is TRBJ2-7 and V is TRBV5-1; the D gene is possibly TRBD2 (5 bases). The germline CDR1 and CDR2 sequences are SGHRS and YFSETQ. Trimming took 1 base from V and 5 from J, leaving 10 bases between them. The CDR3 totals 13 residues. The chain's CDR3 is CASSLPHGDEQYF. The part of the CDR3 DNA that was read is TGCGCCAGCAGCTTGCCCCACGGGGACGAG.

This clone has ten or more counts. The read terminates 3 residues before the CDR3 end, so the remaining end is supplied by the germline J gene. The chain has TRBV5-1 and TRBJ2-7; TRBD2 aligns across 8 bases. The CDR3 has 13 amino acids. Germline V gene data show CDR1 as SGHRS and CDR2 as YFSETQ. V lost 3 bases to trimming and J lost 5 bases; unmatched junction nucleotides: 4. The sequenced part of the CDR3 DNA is TGCGCCAGCAGCTGGACGGGGGGGCACGAG. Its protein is CASSWTGGHE. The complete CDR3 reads CASSWTGGHEQYF.

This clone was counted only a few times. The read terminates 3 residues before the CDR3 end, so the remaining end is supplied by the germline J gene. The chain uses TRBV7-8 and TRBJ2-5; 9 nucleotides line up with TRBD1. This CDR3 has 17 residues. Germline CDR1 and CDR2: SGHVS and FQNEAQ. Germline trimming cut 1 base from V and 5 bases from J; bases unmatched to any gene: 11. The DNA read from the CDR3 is TGTGCCAGCAGCTTAGTGCACGGGACAGGGTTGGGGGAGACC. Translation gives CASSLVHGTGLGET. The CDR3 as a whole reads CASSLVHGTGLGETQYF.

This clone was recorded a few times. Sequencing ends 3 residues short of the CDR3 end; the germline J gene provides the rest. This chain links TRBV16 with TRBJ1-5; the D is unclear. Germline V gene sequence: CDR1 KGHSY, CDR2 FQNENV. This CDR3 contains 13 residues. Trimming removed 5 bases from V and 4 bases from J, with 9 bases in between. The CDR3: CASSETENQPQHF. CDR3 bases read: TGTGCCAGCAGCGAAACAGAGAATCAGCCC.

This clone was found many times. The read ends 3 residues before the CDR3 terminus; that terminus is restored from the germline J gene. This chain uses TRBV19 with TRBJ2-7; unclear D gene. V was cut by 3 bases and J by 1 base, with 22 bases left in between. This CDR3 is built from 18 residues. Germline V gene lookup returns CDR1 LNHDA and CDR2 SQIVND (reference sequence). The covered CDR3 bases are TGTGCCAGTAGTATGAGATCGGTGTCCGGTCCCTTATCCTACGAG. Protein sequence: CASSMRSVSGPLSYE. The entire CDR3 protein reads CASSMRSVSGPLSYEQYF.

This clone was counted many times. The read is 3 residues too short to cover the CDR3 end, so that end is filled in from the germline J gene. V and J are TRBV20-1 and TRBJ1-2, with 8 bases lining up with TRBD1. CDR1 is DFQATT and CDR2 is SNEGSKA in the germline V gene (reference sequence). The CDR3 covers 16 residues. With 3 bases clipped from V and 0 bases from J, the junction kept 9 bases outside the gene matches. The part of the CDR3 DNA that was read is TGCAGTGCTAGTCGGACAGGGAAGGGTGCTAACTATGGC. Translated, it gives CSASRTGKGANYG. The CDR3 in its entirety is CSASRTGKGANYGYTF.

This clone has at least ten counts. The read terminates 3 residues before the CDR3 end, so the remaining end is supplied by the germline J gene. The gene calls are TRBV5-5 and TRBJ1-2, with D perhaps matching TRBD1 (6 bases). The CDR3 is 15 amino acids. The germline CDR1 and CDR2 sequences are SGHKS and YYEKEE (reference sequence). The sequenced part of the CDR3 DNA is TGTGCCAGCAGCCGTGACAGGCAGTCAACGTTAGGC. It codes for CASSRDRQSTLG. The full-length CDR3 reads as CASSRDRQSTLGYTF.

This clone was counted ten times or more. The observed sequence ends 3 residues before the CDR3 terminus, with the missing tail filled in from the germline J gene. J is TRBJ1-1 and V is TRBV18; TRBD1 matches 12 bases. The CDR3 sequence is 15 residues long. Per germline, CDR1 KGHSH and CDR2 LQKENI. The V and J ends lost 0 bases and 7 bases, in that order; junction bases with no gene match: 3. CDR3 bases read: TGTGCCAGCTCACCACCGGGACAGGGGGCGTTTGAA. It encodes CASSPPGQGAFE. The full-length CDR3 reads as CASSPPGQGAFEAFF.